These 10 T cell receptor beta chains came from one sample sequenced in a study of T cells after yellow fever vaccination. Each CDR3 protein is one row after TCRdb ran MiXCR on the 5' RACE reads. Of approximately 580,000 distinct CDR3 sequences listed, roughly a sixth are singletons. The input for sequencing was PBMCs, taken 5 to 6 days after the first yellow fever vaccination. The receptors shown here come from a man aged 18 to 30 who received the YFV17D yellow fever vaccine.

This clonotype was counted a few times. The chain employs TRBV4-2 and TRBJ1-1; 8 bases are shared with TRBD1. Germline V CDR1 and CDR2: LGHNA, YNFKEQ. This CDR3 contains 14 residues. V lost 5 bases, J lost 5 bases, and 7 bases stayed unmatched. CDR3: CASSKGQGRTEAFF. DNA of the CDR3: TGTGCCAGCAGCAAAGGACAGGGAAGGACTGAAGCTTTCTTT.

This clonotype was recorded only once. This rearrangement joins TRBV9 to TRBJ1-4; no clear D. The CDR3 extends over 15 amino acids. V was trimmed by 0 bases and J by 5 bases, leaving 11 bases between them. Germline V gene sequence: CDR1 SGDLS, CDR2 YYNGEE. The CDR3 DNA reads TGTGCCAGCAGCGTAGAAGGCAGACGAAATGAAAAACTGTTTTTT. Translated: CASSVEGRRNEKLFF. The full variable domain, rest sourced from reference TRBV9 and TRBJ1-4, is DSGVTQTPKHLITATGQRVTLRCSPRSGDLSVYWYQQSLDQGLQFLIQYYNGEERAKGNILERFSAQQFPDLHSELNLSSLELGDSALYFCASSVEGRRNEKLFFGSGTQLSVL.

The chain carries TRBV18 and TRBJ2-1, with 9 bases aligning to TRBD2. The CDR3 covers 16 residues. The V segment lost 3 bases and the J segment 6 bases; nucleotides outside the gene matches: 9. Germline CDR1 and CDR2: KGHSH and LQKENI. The CDR3 region has the DNA TGTGCCAGCTCACCCCGAGTTGCGGGGGGGGGCAATGAGCAGTTCTTC. Encoded protein: CASSPRVAGGGNEQFF.

The V call is TRBV6-2 or TRBV6-3, the J call TRBJ2-3; D is unclear. CDR3 length: 13 amino acids. The germline CDR1 and CDR2 sequences are MNHEY and SVGEGT. Trimming pared 5 bases from V and 2 bases from J, leaving 8 bases between. CDR3 DNA: TGTGCCAGCAGTACGCCTCCCACAGATACGCAGTATTTT. It is translated as CASSTPPTDTQYF.

Turning to this clonotype: The junction differs from germline at one of its ends, possibly a read error. The chain carries TRBV4-2 and TRBJ1-2, with D possibly TRBD1 on 6 matching bases. Germline values: CDR1 LGHNA, CDR2 YNFKEQ. The CDR3 is 14 amino acids. The CDR3 region is CASSEETGSDGYTF. The CDR3 region has the DNA TGTGCCAGCAGCGAAGAAACAGGGTCCGATGGCTACACCTTC.

The chain is built from TRBV11-2 and TRBJ2-1; no clear D. The CDR3 totals 16 residues. CDR1 SGHAT and CDR2 FQNNGV come from the germline V gene. V lost 3 bases, J lost 5 bases, and 17 bases lay in between. The CDR3 spells CASSFPRPRIHNEQFF. The DNA for the CDR3 is TGTGCCAGCAGCTTCCCGAGACCCCGGATCCACAATGAGCAGTTCTTC.

Only a few counts were recorded for this clonotype. The CDR3 here is CSGGYGYTF. The DNA of the CDR3 is TGCAGCGGGGGCTATGGCTACACCTTC. V usage is TRBV29-1 and J usage is TRBJ1-2; D call uncertain. Trimming shortened V by 7 bases and J by 4 bases, and 4 bases separated the two germline ends. Looked up from germline, CDR1 is SQVTM and CDR2 is ANQGSEA. There are 9 residues in the CDR3.

DNA of the CDR3: TGCGCCAGCAGCCTCCCCGGGCGGGGGGCGGATAGCAATCAGCCCCAGCATTTT. Translating gives CASSLPGRGADSNQPQHF. This chain links TRBV4-1 with TRBJ1-5, with D tentatively TRBD1 (6 bases). CDR3 size: 18 residues. Deletions cut 4 bases from V and 0 bases from J, with 19 bases between. Per the germline V gene, CDR1 is MGHRA and CDR2 is YSYEKL.

This clonotype occurred a few times. This sequence joins TRBV27 and TRBJ2-1, with TRBD2 identical over 7 bases. The CDR3 loop spans 15 amino acids. Per the germline V gene, CDR1 is MNHEY and CDR2 is SMNVEV (reference sequence). The ends lost 3 bases at V and 2 bases at J; junction bases unmatched: 4. The CDR3 nucleotides are TGTGCCAGCAGTTTCGGGACTACTGCCTACAATGAGCAGTTCTTC. Translation gives CASSFGTTAYNEQFF.

This clonotype was counted only a few times. CDR3 nucleotides: TGTGCCAGCAGCTCCCCTGCGGGTGGCGGGCGGCTGTTTTTT. This sequence encodes CASSSPAGGGRLFF. The gene calls are TRBV7-9 and TRBJ2-2; possibly TRBD2 for D (5 bases). Germline V gene sequence: CDR1 SEHNR, CDR2 FQNEAQ (reference sequence). V shed 4 bases and J shed 13 bases, with 19 bases lying between them. The CDR3 totals 14 residues.